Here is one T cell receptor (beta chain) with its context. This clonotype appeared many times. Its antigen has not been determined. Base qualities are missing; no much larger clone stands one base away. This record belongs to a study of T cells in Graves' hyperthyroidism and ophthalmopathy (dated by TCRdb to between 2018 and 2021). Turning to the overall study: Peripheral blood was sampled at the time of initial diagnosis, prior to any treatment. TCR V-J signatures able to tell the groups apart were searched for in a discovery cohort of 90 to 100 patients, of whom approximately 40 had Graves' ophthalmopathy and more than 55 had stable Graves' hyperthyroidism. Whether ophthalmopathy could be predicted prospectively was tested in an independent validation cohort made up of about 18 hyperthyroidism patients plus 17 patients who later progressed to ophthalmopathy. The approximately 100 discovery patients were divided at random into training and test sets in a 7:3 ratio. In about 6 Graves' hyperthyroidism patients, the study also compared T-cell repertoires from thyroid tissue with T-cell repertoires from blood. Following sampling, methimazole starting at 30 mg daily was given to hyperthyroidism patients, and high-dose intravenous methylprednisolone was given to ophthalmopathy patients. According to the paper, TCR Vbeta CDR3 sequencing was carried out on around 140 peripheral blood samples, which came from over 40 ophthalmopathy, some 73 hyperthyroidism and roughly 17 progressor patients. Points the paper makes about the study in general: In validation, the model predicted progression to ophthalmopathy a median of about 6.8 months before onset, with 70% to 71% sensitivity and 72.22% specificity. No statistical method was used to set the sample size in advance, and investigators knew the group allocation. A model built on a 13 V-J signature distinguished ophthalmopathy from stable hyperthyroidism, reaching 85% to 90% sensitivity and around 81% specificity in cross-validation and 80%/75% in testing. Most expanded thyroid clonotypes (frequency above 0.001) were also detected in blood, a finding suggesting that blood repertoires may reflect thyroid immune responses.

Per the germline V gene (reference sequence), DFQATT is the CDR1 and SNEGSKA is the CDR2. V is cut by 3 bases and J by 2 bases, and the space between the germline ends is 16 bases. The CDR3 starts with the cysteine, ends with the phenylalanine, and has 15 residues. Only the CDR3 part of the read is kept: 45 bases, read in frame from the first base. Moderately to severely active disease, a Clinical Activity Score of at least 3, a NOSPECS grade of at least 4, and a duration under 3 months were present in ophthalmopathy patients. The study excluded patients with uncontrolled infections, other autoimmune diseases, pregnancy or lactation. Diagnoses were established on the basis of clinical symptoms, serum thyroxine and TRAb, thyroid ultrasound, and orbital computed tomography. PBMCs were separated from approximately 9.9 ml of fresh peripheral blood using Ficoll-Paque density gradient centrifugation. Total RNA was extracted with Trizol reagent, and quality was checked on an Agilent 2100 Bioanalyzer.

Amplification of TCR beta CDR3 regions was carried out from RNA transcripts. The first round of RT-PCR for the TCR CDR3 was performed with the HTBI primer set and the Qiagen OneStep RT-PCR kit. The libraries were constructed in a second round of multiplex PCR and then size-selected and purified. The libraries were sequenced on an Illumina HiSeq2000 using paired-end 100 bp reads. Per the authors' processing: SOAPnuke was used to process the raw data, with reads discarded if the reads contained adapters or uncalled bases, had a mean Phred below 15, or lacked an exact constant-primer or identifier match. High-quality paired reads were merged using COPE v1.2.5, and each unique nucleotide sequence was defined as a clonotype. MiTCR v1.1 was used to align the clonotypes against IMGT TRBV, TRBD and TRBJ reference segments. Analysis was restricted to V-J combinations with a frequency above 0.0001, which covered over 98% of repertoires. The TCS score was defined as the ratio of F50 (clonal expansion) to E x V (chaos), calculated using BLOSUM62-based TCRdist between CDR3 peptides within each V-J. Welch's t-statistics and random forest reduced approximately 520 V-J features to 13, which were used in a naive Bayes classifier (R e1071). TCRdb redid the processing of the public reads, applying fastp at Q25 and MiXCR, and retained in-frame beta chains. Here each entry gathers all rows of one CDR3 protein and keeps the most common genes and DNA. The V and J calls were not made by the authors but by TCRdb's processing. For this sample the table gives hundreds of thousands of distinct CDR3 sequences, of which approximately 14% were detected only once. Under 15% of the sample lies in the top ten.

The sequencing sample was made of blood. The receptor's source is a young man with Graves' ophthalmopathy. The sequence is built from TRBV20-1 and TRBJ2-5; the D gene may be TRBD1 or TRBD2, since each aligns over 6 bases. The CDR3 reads CSARDYRDQQETQYF. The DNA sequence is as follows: TGCAGTGCTAGGGACTACAGGGACCAACAAGAGACCCAGTACTTC.